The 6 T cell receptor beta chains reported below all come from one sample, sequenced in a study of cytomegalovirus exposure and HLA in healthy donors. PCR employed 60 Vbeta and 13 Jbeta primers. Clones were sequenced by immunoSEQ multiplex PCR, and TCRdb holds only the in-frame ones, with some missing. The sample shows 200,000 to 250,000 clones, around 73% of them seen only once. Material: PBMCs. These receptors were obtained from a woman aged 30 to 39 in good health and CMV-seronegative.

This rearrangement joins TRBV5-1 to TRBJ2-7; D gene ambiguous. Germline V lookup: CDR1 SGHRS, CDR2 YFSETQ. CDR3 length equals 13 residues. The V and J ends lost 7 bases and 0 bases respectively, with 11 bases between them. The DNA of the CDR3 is TGCGCCAGCGGGTTTGGGCCCTCCTACGAGCAGTACTTC. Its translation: CASGFGPSYEQYF.

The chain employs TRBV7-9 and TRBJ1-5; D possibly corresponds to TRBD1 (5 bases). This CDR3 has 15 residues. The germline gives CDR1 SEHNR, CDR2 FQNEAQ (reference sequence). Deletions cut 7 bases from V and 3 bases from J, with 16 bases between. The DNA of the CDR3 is TGTGCCAGCAACGCAAGTAGGGGCCCCAATCAGCCCCAGCATTTT. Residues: CASNASRGPNQPQHF.

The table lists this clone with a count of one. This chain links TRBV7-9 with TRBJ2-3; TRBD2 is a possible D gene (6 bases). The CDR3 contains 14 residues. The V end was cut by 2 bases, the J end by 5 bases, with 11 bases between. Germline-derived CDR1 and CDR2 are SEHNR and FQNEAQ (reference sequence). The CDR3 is CASSLSGVGDTQYF. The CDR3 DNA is TGTGCCAGCAGCTTATCGGGGGTCGGAGATACGCAGTATTTT.

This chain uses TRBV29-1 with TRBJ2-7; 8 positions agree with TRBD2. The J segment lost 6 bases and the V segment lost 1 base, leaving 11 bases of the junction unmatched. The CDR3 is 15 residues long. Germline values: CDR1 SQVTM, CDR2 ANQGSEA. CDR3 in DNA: TGCAGCGTTGAAGGGGTCGCTAGCGGGTTTCGCGAGCAGTACTTC. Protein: CSVEGVASGFREQYF.

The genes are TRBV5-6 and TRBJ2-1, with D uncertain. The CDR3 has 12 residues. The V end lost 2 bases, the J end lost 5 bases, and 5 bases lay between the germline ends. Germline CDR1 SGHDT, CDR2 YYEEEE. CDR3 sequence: CASSFRNNEQFF. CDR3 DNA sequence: TGTGCCAGCAGCTTCAGGAACAATGAGCAGTTCTTC.

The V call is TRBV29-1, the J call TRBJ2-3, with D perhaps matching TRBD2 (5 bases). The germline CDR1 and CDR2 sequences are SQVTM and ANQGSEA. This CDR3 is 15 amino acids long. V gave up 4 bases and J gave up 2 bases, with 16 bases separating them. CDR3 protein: CSVVGGSGFTDTQYF. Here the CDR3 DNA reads TGCAGCGTTGTTGGTGGGTCGGGATTCACAGATACGCAGTATTTT.